One sample yielded the 5 T cell receptor beta chains listed below, sequenced in a study of T cells in narcolepsy (dated by TCRdb to the late 2010s). The receptor library was made with the immunoSEQ multiplex PCR assay. Held by TCRdb, this immuneACCESS table contains in-frame sequences only and omits some clones. Under half of the omission traces to an unresolved V gene where checked; the cause of the rest is unknown. The sample contains some 17,000 clones, around 84% of them found a single time. The ten top clones hold approximately 0.7% of the sample. Material for sequencing was memory (CD45RA-) CD4+ T cells from blood. In the paper's terms, the cell subset or site label means: memory T cells sorted ex vivo from peripheral blood. These receptors were collected from a human donor in good health.

The chain is built from TRBV2 and TRBJ1-2, with D tentatively TRBD1 (6 bases). V lost 1 base and J lost 6, with 15 bases in between. Germline V gives CDR1 SNHLY, CDR2 FYNNEI. The CDR3 consists of 15 residues. The CDR3 region is CASSEGDTPGDGYTF. The CDR3 coding sequence is TGTGCCAGCAGTGAAGGGGACACCCCCGGAGATGGCTACACCTTC. The entire variable domain, with the rest obtained from reference TRBV2 and TRBJ1-2, is as follows: EPEVTQTPSHQVTQMGQEVILRCVPISNHLYFYWYRQILGQKVEFLVSFYNNEISEKSEIFDDQFSVERPDGSNFTLKIRSTKLEDSAMYFCASSEGDTPGDGYTFGSGTRLTVV.

The CDR3 here is CAWSPRDGRVSYQPQHF. As DNA, the CDR3 is TGTGCCTGGAGTCCCAGGGACGGTCGAGTGTCCTATCAGCCCCAGCATTTT. V usage is TRBV30 and J usage is TRBJ1-5, with D perhaps matching TRBD1 (5 bases). This CDR3 has 17 amino acids. CDR1 is GTSNPN and CDR2 is SVGIG in the germline V gene (reference sequence). Trimming removed 2 bases at V and 5 bases at J, with 22 bases between.

The CDR3 sequence is CASRHDSPAHNEQFF. The CDR3 DNA reads TGTGCCAGCAGACATGACAGTCCCGCGCACAATGAGCAGTTCTTC. The chain joins TRBV21-1 to TRBJ2-1; TRBD1, the table's D call, lacks a check against the DNA. TRBV21-1 is a listed pseudogene. The CDR3 is 15 residues long.

The chain has TRBV6-5 and TRBJ2-1, with 8 nucleotides matching TRBD2. This CDR3 comprises 16 residues. The ends lost 0 bases at V and 6 bases at J; junction bases unmatched: 7. Germline CDR1 reads MNHEY; CDR2 reads SVGAGI. The CDR3 sequence: CASSYSGAGVGNEQFF. In nucleotides, the CDR3 is TGTGCCAGCAGTTACTCAGGAGCGGGAGTGGGCAATGAGCAGTTCTTC.

The CDR3 sequence: CASSYLGDRDQEQYF. The CDR3 DNA follows: TGTGCCAGCTCTTACCTCGGGGACAGGGATCAAGAGCAGTACTTC. The chain couples TRBV18 to TRBJ2-7, with 9 positions matching TRBD1. Looked up from germline, CDR1 is KGHSH and CDR2 is LQKENI. The length of the CDR3 is 15 residues. V lost 6 bases, J lost 7 bases, and 13 bases stayed unmatched.